The sample holds one count of the clone carrying this T cell receptor (beta chain). This table comes from immunoSEQ multiplex PCR, and its TCRdb copy is limited to in-frame clones, with some not included. This table holds some 170,000 clones, 82% found once. This sample stems from a study of blood T cell repertoires in COVID-19. Overall study context: COVID-19 samples from acute and convalescent phases originated in the United States, Italy and Spain. Sources were T cells, B-cell-depleted T cells, or PBMCs; the material itself was cDNA or gDNA.

The CDR3 loop spans 14 amino acids. Germline loops: CDR1 MNHNY, CDR2 SVGAGI (reference sequence). V dropped 5 bases and J dropped 0 bases, with 8 bases sitting between them. The clonotype was recovered from a woman in her 70s with acute or convalescent COVID-19. Sequenced: peripheral blood. The rearrangement joins TRBV6-6 to TRBJ1-3; D is perhaps TRBD1 (5 bases). The CDR3 reads CASSDSISGNTIYF. DNA of the CDR3: TGTGCCAGCAGTGACAGTATCTCTGGAAACACCATATATTTT.